The next 9 T cell receptor beta chains were all read from a single sample in a study of blood T cell repertoires in COVID-19. Profiling relied on immunoSEQ multiplex PCR, and the TCRdb table lists in-frame clones only, not all of them. The data show a few hundred thousand clones, roughly nine tenths seen once. The sequenced material came from PBMCs or T cells enriched from blood (not recorded which). These receptor sequences come from a human donor in a cohort exposed to, infected with or recovered from COVID-19 (not recorded which). The donor label of this sample is uncertain.

The CDR3 is CASSSLGGPAKNIQYF. DNA for the CDR3: TGTGCCAGCAGCTCGTTGGGGGGTCCAGCCAAAAACATTCAGTACTTC. This rearrangement joins TRBV7-9 to TRBJ2-4; possible D gene TRBD2, 6 bases. CDR3 length: 16 amino acids. Germline CDR1 reads SEHNR; CDR2 reads FQNEAQ (reference sequence). V was cut by 4 bases and J by 0 bases, with 13 bases left in between.

The chain combines TRBV10-3 with TRBJ1-2; no clear D. Germline CDR1 reads ENHRY; CDR2 reads SYGVKD. V was shortened by 2 bases and J by 3 bases, with 10 bases between the two germline ends. The CDR3 is 14 amino acids. The CDR3 here is CAISEEGSDYGYTF. CDR3 bases: TGTGCCATCAGTGAGGAGGGATCGGACTATGGCTACACCTTC.

The chain has TRBV5-6 and TRBJ2-7; TRBD1 matches at 8 bases. The CDR3 contains 15 residues. Germline lookup yields CDR1 SGHDT and CDR2 YYEEEE. V lost 4 bases to trimming and J lost 7 bases; unmatched junction nucleotides: 13. The CDR3 sequence: CASSHKARQGKEQYF. The CDR3 region has the DNA TGTGCCAGCAGCCATAAAGCGAGACAGGGGAAGGAGCAGTACTTC. The whole variable domain, remainder taken from reference TRBV5-6 and TRBJ2-7, is DAGVTQSPTHLIKTRGQQVTLRCSPKSGHDTVSWYQQALGQGPQFIFQYYEEEERQRGNFPDRFSGHQFPNYSSELNVNALLLGDSALYLCASSHKARQGKEQYFGPGTRLTVT.

This chain links TRBV5-5 with TRBJ2-7; D ambiguous. Germline V gene sequence: CDR1 SGHKS, CDR2 YYEKEE (reference sequence). This CDR3 contains 14 residues. The V gene lost 0 bases and the J gene lost 0 bases, with 7 bases spanning the gap. CDR3 DNA sequence: TGTGCCAGCAGCTTGGGTTTGAGCTCCTACGAGCAGTACTTC. Translated, it gives CASSLGLSSYEQYF.

The rearrangement uses TRBV27 and TRBJ2-1; the D gene is possibly TRBD1 (6 bases). The V and J ends lost 5 bases and 8 bases respectively, with 13 bases between them. Germline values: CDR1 MNHEY, CDR2 SMNVEV (reference sequence). CDR3 length: 13 residues. CDR3 coding DNA: TGTGCCAGCAGTCTGGACAGCGCGGATGAGCAGTTCTTC. Its protein is CASSLDSADEQFF.

The genes are TRBV10-3 and TRBJ1-2, with D perhaps TRBD1 (6 bases). V was cut by 0 bases and J by 5 bases, with 7 bases left in between. CDR3 length equals 13 residues. Germline V lookup: CDR1 ENHRY, CDR2 SYGVKD. CDR3 amino acids: CAISESQGYGYTF. In nucleotides, the CDR3 is TGTGCCATCAGTGAGTCTCAGGGGTATGGCTACACCTTC.

This chain links TRBV6-6 with TRBJ1-6, with a tentative D call TRBD1 (5 bases). V was clipped by 2 bases and J by 8 bases, with 16 bases between them. This CDR3 is built from 16 residues. Germline V gene lookup returns CDR1 MNHNY and CDR2 SVGAGI (reference sequence). This CDR3 is CASSYGLSRGDSPLHF. The CDR3 nucleotides are TGTGCCAGCAGTTACGGCCTGTCAAGGGGTGATTCACCCCTCCACTTT.

This clone was detected once. In DNA form, the CDR3 reads TGCGCCAGCAGTCAACCATTACAGATGAACACTGAAGCTTTCTTT. Its translation is CASSQPLQMNTEAFF. The rearrangement joins TRBV4-1 to TRBJ1-1; D is unclear. V was trimmed by 6 bases and J by 0 bases, leaving 14 bases between them. This CDR3 has 15 amino acids. Germline values: CDR1 MGHRA, CDR2 YSYEKL.

The V and J genes are TRBV7-9 and TRBJ2-2; TRBD1 agrees at 8 bases. Germline values: CDR1 SEHNR, CDR2 FQNEAQ (reference sequence). CDR3 length: 14 residues. V dropped 4 bases and J dropped 6; count of bases not matched to a gene: 4. CDR3 loop: CASSSRQGSGELFF. The CDR3 coding sequence is TGTGCCAGCAGCTCCCGACAGGGGTCCGGGGAGCTGTTTTTT.